A selection of T cell receptor beta chains follows, all from one sample in a study of regulatory T cells in long-lasting Graves disease. MiXCR, applied by TCRdb to the multiplex PCR reads, yields one record per CDR3 protein. The data show over 350,000 distinct CDR3 sequences, about 15% seen once. This same sample was also taken into another study, of T cells in Graves' hyperthyroidism and ophthalmopathy.

Sequenced here: peripheral blood mononuclear cells (PBMCs), sampled at new diagnosis, from a patient treated with antithyroid drugs. The source of these receptors is a woman aged 45-65 years with Graves disease. The CDR3 runs from the conserved cysteine through the conserved F or W. The order of the fields is V gene, CDR3 protein.

>TRBV4-1
CASSQVLASPETQYF
>TRBV30
CACGTQGNTIYF
>TRBV3-1
CASSQMTGDQPQHF
>TRBV27
CASSGVLGGEKQYF
>TRBV28
CASSFSGVGRYSNQPQHF
>TRBV2
CASSERLAGGPDTQYF
>TRBV30
CAWRETDMNTEAFF
>TRBV27
CASRTIRGVSYEQYF
>TRBV20-1
CSARAPHYSNQPQHF
>TRBV6-1
CASGRVGSYEQYF
>TRBV28
CASSGGQETQYF
>TRBV7-2
CASSLGLNTDTQYF
>TRBV7-6
CASSAETAGVEAFF
>TRBV5-4
CASSSAQGAKETQYF
>TRBV7-8
CASSLQGPPYEQYF
>TRBV20-1
CSVSSGMVETQYF
>TRBV7-9
CASSLLSGARETQYF
>TRBV11-3
CASSLGGGAEAFF
>TRBV7-2
CASSLKGTGATYGYTF
>TRBV6-1
CASSEPFSRNTIYF
>TRBV10-3
CAIKASDTDTQYF
>TRBV6-1
CASSRGGYENTEAFF
>TRBV6-5
CASSYSGSPAATNEKLFF
>TRBV5-1
CASSLVGRLAGVDEQFF
>TRBV7-2
CASSLGFRSGRTYNEQFF
>TRBV12-3/TRBV12-4
CASRDGNQPQHF
>TRBV7-3
CASSPLLPPTEAFF
>TRBV5-8
CASSMDGEDGYTF
>TRBV7-6
CASSFGGYTDTQYF
>TRBV24-1
CATSREGEEQPQHF
>TRBV20-1
CSAMRASNQPQHF
>TRBV12-3/TRBV12-4
CASSFVRGTGDNEQFF
>TRBV28
CASRWGSPVTGELFF
>TRBV4-1
CASSQEVGARPQHF
>TRBV27
CASSLGLAGYNEQFF
>TRBV7-8
CASSNVGLAGVSARDTQYF
>TRBV18
CASSRGTSGDEQYF
>TRBV2
CASREGDLTDTQYF
>TRBV20-1
CSARDVILAGTYEQYF
>TRBV19
CASSVQGAATEAFF
>TRBV27
CASRVGSTDTQYF
>TRBV28
CASSLEGRGNQPQHF
>TRBV6-1
CASREGTASYNEQFF
>TRBV5-1
CASSWGGAYNEQFF
>TRBV12-3/TRBV12-4
CASRITGTRDNEQFF
>TRBV10-2
CASRDRAGNTEAFF
>TRBV6-1
CAVETGTGKNEQFF
>TRBV5-1
CASSLVQGANEQFF
>TRBV28
CASRILTRNTGELFF
>TRBV4-2
CASSQDPRDGNQPQHF
>TRBV19
CASSADGYYGYTF
>TRBV28
CASSLHGDSNQPQHF
>TRBV4-1
CASRAAGQGSYEQYF
>TRBV6-2/TRBV6-3
CASKRAGASGPTDTQYF